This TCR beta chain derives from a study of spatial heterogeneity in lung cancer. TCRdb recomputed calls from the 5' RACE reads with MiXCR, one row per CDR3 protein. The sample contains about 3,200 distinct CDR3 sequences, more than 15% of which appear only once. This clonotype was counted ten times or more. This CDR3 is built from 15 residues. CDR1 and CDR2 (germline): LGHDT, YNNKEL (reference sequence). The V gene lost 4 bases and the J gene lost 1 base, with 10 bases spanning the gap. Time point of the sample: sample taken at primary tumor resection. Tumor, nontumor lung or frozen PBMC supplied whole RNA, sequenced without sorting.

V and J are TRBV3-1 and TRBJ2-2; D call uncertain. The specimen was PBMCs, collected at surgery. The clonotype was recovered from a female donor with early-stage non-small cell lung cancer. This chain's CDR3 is CASSPTGLNTGELFF. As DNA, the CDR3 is TGTGCCAGCAGCCCGACTGGTCTGAACACCGGGGAGCTGTTTTTT.